This T cell receptor beta chain was captured by sequencing in a study of regulatory T cells in long-lasting Graves disease. Sample time point: newly diagnosed GD, antithyroid drugs for less than 3 months. The authors made the TCR library using RNA they extracted from PBMCs. CDR3 length: 14 residues. V lost 4 bases to trimming and J lost 4 bases; unmatched junction nucleotides: 5. Per germline, CDR1 SNHLY and CDR2 FYNNEI. Both iRepertoire HTBI primers and Arm-PCR of CDR3 regions were used to build the TCR beta libraries. TCRdb passed the multiplex PCR reads through MiXCR, listing each CDR3 protein once. Here the sample spans hundreds of thousands of distinct CDR3 sequences, over 15% being singletons. This clonotype was seen once.

This TCR was sampled from a female donor with Graves disease. Specimen: peripheral blood mononuclear cells (PBMCs), collected at new diagnosis, from a patient treated with antithyroid drugs. This chain uses TRBV2 with TRBJ1-2, with 8 bases fitting TRBD1. CDR3 in amino acids: CASSGTGLVYGYTF. DNA for the CDR3: TGTGCCAGCAGTGGGACAGGGTTAGTCTATGGCTACACCTTC.